This T cell receptor beta chain was captured in a study of T cells after yellow fever vaccination. Study observations and caveats: Clonotypes shared by both compartments, CD4 and CD8, made up a small share. Most primary-vaccination clones recurred post-booster (approximately 96% CD4, about 87% CD8).

TCRdb independently ran MiXCR on the 5' RACE reads; one entry per CDR3 protein. The table has 200,000 to 250,000 distinct CDR3 sequences, about 7% seen once. This clonotype has ten or more counts. Its antigen remains unidentified. The V gene's germline CDR1 is LGHNA and CDR2 YSLEER. The CDR3 runs to 14 residues. The V end was cut by 4 bases, the J end by 0 bases, with 10 bases between. The source material was CD4+ T cells sorted from PBMCs, sampled 15 days after the yellow fever booster vaccination. The rearrangement links TRBV4-3 to TRBJ2-7; no firm D call. The receptor's source is a man younger than 40 who received the YFV17D yellow fever vaccine. The CDR3 loop reads CASSLGSPSYEQYF. The CDR3 DNA is TGCGCCAGCAGCCTCGGCAGCCCCTCCTACGAGCAGTACTTC.